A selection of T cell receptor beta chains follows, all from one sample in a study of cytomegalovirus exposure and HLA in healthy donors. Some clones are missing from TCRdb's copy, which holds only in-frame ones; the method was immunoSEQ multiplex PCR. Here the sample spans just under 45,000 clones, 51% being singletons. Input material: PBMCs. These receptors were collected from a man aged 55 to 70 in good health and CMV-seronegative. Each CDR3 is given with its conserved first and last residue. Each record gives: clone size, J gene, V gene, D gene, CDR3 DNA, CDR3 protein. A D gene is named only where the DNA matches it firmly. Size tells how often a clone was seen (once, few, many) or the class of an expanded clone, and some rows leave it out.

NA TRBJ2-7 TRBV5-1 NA TGCGCCAGCAGCTTTTCAGGAGGCGAGCAGTACTTC CASSFSGGEQYF
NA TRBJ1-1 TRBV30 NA TGTGCCTGGAGCCCGCCGGGAGGCGGGGACACTGAAGCTTTCTTT CAWSPPGGGDTEAFF
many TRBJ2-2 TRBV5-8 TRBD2 TGTGCCAGCAGCTTGGCCGCACTAGCGGGAGGACCGAACACCGGGGAGCTGTTTTTT CASSLAALAGGPNTGELFF
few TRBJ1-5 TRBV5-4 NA TGTGCCAGCTCACTTGGGGGGGCTAGCAATCAGCCCCAGCATTTT CASSLGGASNQPQHF
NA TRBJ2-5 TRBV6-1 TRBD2 TGTGCCAGCACTACCCCGGGGGGAGGGACCCAGTACTTC CASTTPGGGTQYF
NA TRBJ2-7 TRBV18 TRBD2 TGTGCCAGCTCACGACGGCCTAGCGGGTACGACGAGCAGTACTTC CASSRRPSGYDEQYF
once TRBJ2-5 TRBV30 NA TGTGCCTGGAGTGTACTGGCATCAGGGGGGGAGACCCAGTACTTC CAWSVLASGGETQYF
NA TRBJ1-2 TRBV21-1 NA TGTGCCAGCAGCCATCGGGACAGGGGGTGTTTTGGCTACACCTTC CASSHRDRGCFGYTF
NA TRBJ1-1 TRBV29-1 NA TGCAGCGTTGGTCCAGGGGCGATGAACACTGAAGCTTTCTTT CSVGPGAMNTEAFF
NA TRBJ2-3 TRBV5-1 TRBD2 TGCGCCAGCAGCCCGGGACTAGCGGGAGCGGCAGATACGCAGTATTTT CASSPGLAGAADTQYF
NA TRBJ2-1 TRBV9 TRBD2 TGTGCCAGCAGCGCGCGGGGGGATTCCTACAATGAGCAGTTCTTC CASSARGDSYNEQFF
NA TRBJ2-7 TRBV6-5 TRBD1 TGTGCCAGCAGGGACAGGAGCTCCTACGAGCAGTACTTC CASRDRSSYEQYF
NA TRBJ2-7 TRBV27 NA TGTGCCAGCAGTTTATACCTCGACACCCCAGCCGAGCAGTACTTC CASSLYLDTPAEQYF
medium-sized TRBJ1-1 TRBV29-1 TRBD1 TGCAGCGTTGGGGAACAGGGGGCTGAAGCTTTCTTT CSVGEQGAEAFF
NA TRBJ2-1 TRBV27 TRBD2 TGTGCCAGCAGTTTACTAGCGGACAATGAGCAGTTCTTC CASSLLADNEQFF
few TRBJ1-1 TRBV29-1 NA TGCAGCGCAGGGGAGAGGGGGACTGAAGCTTTCTTT CSAGERGTEAFF
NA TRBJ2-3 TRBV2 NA TGTGCCAGCAGTGCTGAGAGCACAGATACGCAGTATTTT CASSAESTDTQYF
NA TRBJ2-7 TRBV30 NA TGTGCCTGGAGTGTACGGGGTCTGGAGCAGTACTTC CAWSVRGLEQYF
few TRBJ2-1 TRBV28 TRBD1 TGTGCCAGCAGTGCGACAGGGGGCGATGAGCAGTTCTTC CASSATGGDEQFF
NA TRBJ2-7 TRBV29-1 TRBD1 TGCAGCGTTTCCGGGACAGGGATTACCTACGAGCAGTACTTC CSVSGTGITYEQYF
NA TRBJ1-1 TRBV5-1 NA TGCGCCAGCAGCTTGTCGGGGATGAACACTGAAGCTTTCTTT CASSLSGMNTEAFF
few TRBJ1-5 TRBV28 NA TGTGCCAGTCAGACCGGGGTCAATCAGCCCCAGCATTTT CASQTGVNQPQHF
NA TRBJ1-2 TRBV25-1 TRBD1 TGTGCCAGCAGCTTAGACAGGGGCTTAGATGGCTACACCTTC CASSLDRGLDGYTF
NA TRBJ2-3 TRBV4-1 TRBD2 TGCGCCAGCAGCCCTCTTCAAGCGGGAGCAGGCACAGATACGCAGTATTTT CASSPLQAGAGTDTQYF
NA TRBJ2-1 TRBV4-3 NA TGCGCCAGCAGCCAAGATCATAACAGGGTACCTGAGCAGTTCTTC CASSQDHNRVPEQFF
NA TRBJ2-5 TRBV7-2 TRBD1 TGTGCCAGCAGCTTAGTGGGACAGGGGAGGGAGACCCAGTACTTC CASSLVGQGRETQYF